This T cell receptor (beta chain) is drawn from a study of radiotherapy plus CTLA-4 blockade in lung cancer. Study-level results: Once radiotherapy plus ipilimumab had been given, TCR clones derived from tumor expanded in blood. With interferon-beta, early dynamics of blood T cell clones were reported to best predict response.

Chemo-refractory metastatic non-small-cell lung cancer patients were treated with focal radiation plus CTLA-4 blockade with ipilimumab. TCRdb keeps only in-frame clones here, not all; method: immunoSEQ multiplex PCR. The repertoire includes 40,000 to 60,000 clones, around 83% of them detected once, and 3% to 4% sits in the top ten. In the case of this clone: Its antigen is still unknown.

The material sequenced was peripheral blood, taken from a patient treated with radiotherapy plus ipilimumab. This sequence originates from a human donor with non-small cell lung cancer who had stable disease on radiotherapy plus ipilimumab.

DNA for the CDR3: TGTGCCAGCAGTGAAGGGGGCGATACGCAGTATTTT. Its protein product is CASSEGGDTQYF. The rearrangement joins TRBV2 to TRBJ2-3; a possible D gene is TRBD1 (5 bases). Germline V gene lookup returns CDR1 SNHLY and CDR2 FYNNEI. V was trimmed by 1 base and J by 6 bases, leaving 5 bases between them. This CDR3 has 12 residues.